The 6 T cell receptor beta chains presented below share a single source sample, sequenced in a study of T-cell reconstitution after alpha-beta-depleted transplantation in children. Unique molecular identifiers were built into the TCRbeta library. TCRdb fed the PCR reads into MiXCR, producing one record per CDR3 protein. The sample has around 420,000 distinct CDR3 sequences, around 15% seen once. The sequencing used PBMCs, mostly from graft donor cells, collected 360 days after TCRalphabeta/CD19-depleted stem cell transplant. The receptors stem from a boy under two years old who had a stem cell transplant for Wiskott-Aldrich syndrome, so the T cells may come from the graft donor.

DNA of the CDR3: TGTGCCAGCAGCTCTCCATATACAGGTTACGAGCAGTACTTC. This codes for CASSSPYTGYEQYF. V gene TRBV7-9 combines with J gene TRBJ2-7; D possibly corresponds to TRBD1 (5 bases). CDR1 is SEHNR, CDR2 FQNEAQ, per germline (reference sequence). The V end was cut by 4 bases, the J end by 4 bases, with 14 bases between. CDR3 length: 14 amino acids.

The chain joins TRBV4-3 to TRBJ2-5; D is possibly TRBD1 or TRBD2 (5 bases each). V was trimmed by 4 bases and J by 5 bases, leaving 11 bases between them. Germline lookup yields CDR1 LGHNA and CDR2 YSLEER. The CDR3 runs 13 residues. CDR3 bases: TGCGCCAGCAGCCGCCGTAGGGACGAGACCCAGTACTTC. Translation: CASSRRRDETQYF.

This clonotype has just a few counts. The chain uses TRBV5-1 and TRBJ2-3, with D possibly TRBD1 on 5 matching bases. Deletions cut 6 bases from V and 3 bases from J, with 20 bases between. Per the germline V gene, CDR1 is SGHRS and CDR2 is YFSETQ. This CDR3 comprises 16 residues. CDR3 nucleotide sequence: TGCGCCAGCACCCCCGTAGGCCTGCCAGGGACAGATACGCAGTATTTT. It translates to CASTPVGLPGTDTQYF.

There are a few counts of this clonotype. The V and J genes are TRBV19 and TRBJ2-3; 9 bases are a match to TRBD2. This CDR3 region has 16 residues. Per the germline V gene, CDR1 is LNHDA and CDR2 is SQIVND (reference sequence). The trim removed 4 bases at V and 1 base at J, leaving 6 bases unmatched. CDR3 sequence (DNA): TGTGCCAGTAGTACTTTAGCGGGAGCCGGCACAGATACGCAGTATTTT. It specifies CASSTLAGAGTDTQYF.

The V call is TRBV6-2 or TRBV6-3, the J call TRBJ2-7; the match to TRBD2 covers 8 bases. Germline V gene sequence: CDR1 MNHEY, CDR2 SVGEGT. The V segment lost 5 bases and the J segment 2 bases; nucleotides outside the gene matches: 11. This CDR3 contains 16 residues. CDR3 amino acids: CASSQGLARIPYEQYF. DNA of the CDR3: TGTGCCAGCAGTCAAGGACTAGCTCGGATACCCTACGAGCAGTACTTC.

This clonotype has ten or more counts. The chain employs TRBV5-1 and TRBJ2-1; D gene ambiguous. The V end was cut by 2 bases, the J end by 0 bases, with 6 bases between. The CDR3 contains 14 residues. Germline V gives CDR1 SGHRS, CDR2 YFSETQ. CDR3 sequence (DNA): TGCGCCAGCAGCTTATGGGACTCCTACAATGAGCAGTTCTTC. This sequence encodes CASSLWDSYNEQFF.